Here is one TCR beta chain with its context. Its antigen is not yet known. No per-base quality is available; no much larger clone lies one base away. TCRbeta CDR3 regions were amplified from genomic DNA by means of the immunoSEQ Assay, a bias-controlled multiplex PCR. The study's processing was this. The number of nucleated cells in each sample was estimated from the amplification of reference gene primers within the assay. Sequence reads were collapsed and filtered to measure the absolute abundance of every unique TCRbeta CDR3 rearrangement. For each sample, productive Simpson clonality was calculated by taking the square root of Simpson's diversity index across productive rearrangements. TCRdb stores this immuneACCESS table with in-frame sequences only. Part of the clones is absent; in the studies checked, under half of the shortfall reflects unresolved V genes, and no reason is known for the rest. V, J and clone size were drawn from that table, and D and trimming were deduced from the DNA. This sample holds about 59,000 clones; around nine tenths were observed only once. The ten most abundant clones make up roughly 15% of the sample.

The data are from a study of blood T cell repertoires in COVID-19 (dated by TCRdb to 2018 to 2020). With respect to the entire study: Collaborator samples came from the United States, Italy and Spain and covered acute and convalescent phases of COVID-19. The prospective study material was composed of cDNA or gDNA derived from T cells, B-cell-depleted T cells, or PBMCs. Subjects who had been exposed to COVID-19, were actively infected with it, or had recovered from it provided the deeply sampled blood TCRbeta repertoires that made up the dataset. The repertoires were made available in a free public database intended to serve as a resource for research on the immune response to SARS-CoV-2. Samples came from the ongoing ImmuneRACE study (first 160 participants) plus 1,254 subjects from 6 global collaborators. Sample metadata almost always included a de-identified subject ID, COVID-19 status, age in years and sex. HLA class I and class II types, where available, came from metadata supplied by the sample provider rather than from assay-based typing. Here is what the overall study found, with its caveats: How much clinical and demographic metadata was included differed by source and by participant, and the metadata was provided uncurated.

Each collaborating institution followed its own protocols to collect whole blood in K2EDTA tubes. Collaborator samples were shipped for TCRbeta analysis as frozen whole blood, isolated PBMCs, or DNA extracted from either sample type. Here V drops 0 bases and J drops 5 bases, and the junction holds 2 bases not matched to any gene. The germline V gene (reference sequence) gives CDR1 as SEHNR and CDR2 as FQNEAQ. The CDR3, cysteine through phenylalanine, is 14 amino acids long. The entry retains the CDR3 DNA only, 42 bases that are in frame from base 1. The sequence was collected from a man aged 80 or over with acute or convalescent COVID-19. What was sequenced was peripheral blood. In this chain, TRBV7-9 is recombined with TRBJ1-2; 8 central bases correspond to TRBD1. The CDR3 protein is CASSLAGQAYGYTF. The nucleotide sequence reads as follows: TGTGCCAGCAGCTTAGCGGGACAGGCGTATGGCTACACCTTC. Here the CDR3 is joined to the reference TRBV7-9 and TRBJ1-2 genes, and the full variable domain is: DTGVSQNPRHKITKRGQNVTFRCDPISEHNRLYWYRQTLGQGPEFLTYFQNEAQLEKSRLLSDRFSAERPKGSFSTLEIQRTEQGDSAMYLCASSLAGQAYGYTFGSGTRLTVV.